This is a list of T cell receptor beta chains from one sample in a study of cytomegalovirus exposure and HLA in healthy donors. TCRdb's table, derived via immunoSEQ multiplex PCR, lists solely in-frame clones and lacks some. The sample holds about 120,000 clones, about 86% seen once. The sequenced material came from PBMCs. Receptors originate from a woman aged 35 to 49 in good health and CMV-seronegative. CDR3s include the opening cysteine and the closing phenylalanine or tryptophan. The D gene is left open where the match is weak. Not all rows give a size; the values are once, few, many and, for expanded clones, a class.

j_call | clone_size | v_call | d_call | cdr3_nt | cdr3_aa
TRBJ1-2 | once | TRBV4-1 | - | TGCGCCAGCAGCCAAGATTCGGGGAACCCCTATGGCTACACCTTC | CASSQDSGNPYGYTF
TRBJ2-5 | once | TRBV10-3 | - | TGTGCCATCAGTGAGTCGCCACGACAGGCGGGAGTAGTGACCCAGTACTTC | CAISESPRQAGVVTQYF
TRBJ2-7 | - | TRBV2 | TRBD1 | TGTGCCAGCAGCCCTACCGGGACAGTCGCCTACGAGCAGTACTTC | CASSPTGTVAYEQYF
TRBJ1-1 | few | TRBV6-5 | TRBD1 | TGTGCCAGCAGGCCAGGACAGGGGCCTGAAGCTTTCTTT | CASRPGQGPEAFF
TRBJ1-2 | - | TRBV6-4 | TRBD1 | TGTGCCAGCAGTCTTAATCCGGGACAGGAATATGGCTACACCTTC | CASSLNPGQEYGYTF
TRBJ2-6 | - | TRBV5-1 | - | TGCGCCAGCAGCTTTGACAGCTCTGGGGCCAACGTCCTGACTTTC | CASSFDSSGANVLTF
TRBJ2-3 | - | TRBV11-3 | - | TGTGCCAGCAGCTTGACAGCTAGCACAGATACGCAGTATTTT | CASSLTASTDTQYF
TRBJ2-2 | - | TRBV4-2 | TRBD2 | TGTGCCAGCAGCCAAGCGGGAGGGCCCACCGGGGAGCTGTTTTTT | CASSQAGGPTGELFF
TRBJ2-1 | - | TRBV6-4 | TRBD2 | TGTGCCAGCAGTGAATTTAGCGGGAGATCAGAGCAGTTCTTC | CASSEFSGRSEQFF
TRBJ1-1 | - | TRBV9 | - | TGTGCCAGCAGCGTATTGGAGAATATGAACACTGAAGCTTTCTTT | CASSVLENMNTEAFF
TRBJ1-2 | - | TRBV29-1 | - | TGCAGCGTCCCTAAACTGAGGAATGGCTACACCTTC | CSVPKLRNGYTF
TRBJ2-2 | - | TRBV27 | - | TGTGCCAGCAGTTTGTGGAAGACAGAGATCACCGGGGAGCTGTTTTTT | CASSLWKTEITGELFF
TRBJ1-2 | - | TRBV5-1 | TRBD1 | TGCGCCAGCAGCTTGGCGACAGGGAGTTTTAACTATGGCTACACCTTC | CASSLATGSFNYGYTF
TRBJ2-1 | - | TRBV2 | TRBD2 | TGTGCCAGCAGTGGCCCGGGACTAGCGGCGTACAATGAGCAGTTCTTC | CASSGPGLAAYNEQFF
TRBJ1-4 | - | TRBV5-4 | TRBD1 | TGTGCCAGCAGCGTGATGACAGGGGCCGTCTCTAATGAAAAACTGTTTTTT | CASSVMTGAVSNEKLFF
TRBJ2-3 | - | TRBV4-1 | - | TGCGCCAGCAGCCAAGACGGAGGGAACGTGCCAGATACGCAGTATTTT | CASSQDGGNVPDTQYF
TRBJ1-5 | - | TRBV18 | TRBD1 | TGTGCCAGCCGGACAGGGGACAATCAGCCCCAGCATTTT | CASRTGDNQPQHF
TRBJ2-1 | - | TRBV4-1 | TRBD2 | TGCGCCAGCAGCCAAATAGCGGGGAGCTACAATGAGCAGTTCTTC | CASSQIAGSYNEQFF
TRBJ1-1 | - | TRBV9 | TRBD1 | TGTGCCAGCAGCGTAGGGGGGACAGCGAACACTGAAGCTTTCTTT | CASSVGGTANTEAFF
TRBJ1-1 | - | TRBV27 | - | TGTGCCAGCAGGAAGAGGGTGCTGGACACTGAAGCTTTCTTT | CASRKRVLDTEAFF
TRBJ2-1 | few | TRBV6-5 | - | TGTGCCAGCAGTTTGCGGGATAGTATAAATGAGCAGTTCTTC | CASSLRDSINEQFF
TRBJ1-2 | - | TRBV9 | - | TGTGCCAGCAGCGTCACAGGGATCTATAACTATGGCTACACCTTC | CASSVTGIYNYGYTF
TRBJ1-5 | - | TRBV4-3 | - | TGCGCCAGCAGCCAAGAAGCAGGGAGGGTCAATCAGCCCCAGCATTTT | CASSQEAGRVNQPQHF
TRBJ1-2 | - | TRBV28 | TRBD1 | TGTGCCAGCAGTTCAACCGGGACAGGCTATGGCTACACCTTC | CASSSTGTGYGYTF
TRBJ2-7 | - | TRBV5-6 | - | TGTGCCAGCAGCTACCAGCGGGACAGGAGGTACGAGCAGTACTTC | CASSYQRDRRYEQYF
TRBJ2-7 | - | TRBV28 | - | TGTGCCAGCAGTGGGCAGGGCTTGTACGAGCAGTACTTC | CASSGQGLYEQYF
TRBJ1-5 | - | TRBV15 | TRBD1 | TGTGCCACCAGCAGAGATCCCCGGGACAGCTCCAATCAGCCCCAGCATTTT | CATSRDPRDSSNQPQHF
TRBJ2-5 | once | TRBV7-3 | - | TGTGCCAGCAGCTTAGAGGCGGGACCCCAAGAGACCCAGTACTTC | CASSLEAGPQETQYF
TRBJ2-3 | - | TRBV4-1 | TRBD2 | TGCGCCAGCAGCCAAGAACCTAGCGGGGGTACAGATACGCAGTATTTT | CASSQEPSGGTDTQYF